These T cell receptor beta chains were read from a single sample in a study of technical replicates of blood from a handful of donors. The repertoire was sequenced with immunoSEQ multiplex PCR; TCRdb's copy has only in-frame clones and lacks some. The sample yields tens of thousands of clones, under 95% seen once. The specimen was T cells isolated from PBMCs. The receptors stem from a human donor in good health. The CDR3 runs from the conserved cysteine through the conserved F or W. The order of the fields is J gene, clone size, V gene, D gene, CDR3 DNA, CDR3 protein. The D gene is left open where the match is weak. Clone sizes are given selectively: once, few, many, or a class where the clone is expanded.

>TRBJ1-5|NA|TRBV4-1|NA
TGCGCCAGCAGCCAAGCCGGGTTCGGGAGCAATCAGCCCCAGCATTTT
CASSQAGFGSNQPQHF
>TRBJ2-7|NA|TRBV28|NA
TGTGCCAGCGGGACTTACTACGAGCAGTACTTC
CASGTYYEQYF
>TRBJ1-5|NA|TRBV7-2|TRBD1
TGTGCCAGCAGCCCCCAGACAGGGACTGATCAGCCCCAGCATTTT
CASSPQTGTDQPQHF
>TRBJ2-7|NA|TRBV7-2|NA
TGTGCCAGCAGCTTCGGAGCGAGCTCCTACGAGCAGTACTTC
CASSFGASSYEQYF
>TRBJ2-7|once|TRBV13|NA
TGTGCCAGCAGCTTAGGCCTAAGGAGTGTAGGACAAACGGGCCACGAGCAGTACTTC
CASSLGLRSVGQTGHEQYF
>TRBJ2-5|NA|TRBV29-1|TRBD2
TGCAGCTCCGGGCCCCTAGCGGAGACTTTCCAAGAGACCCAGTACTTC
CSSGPLAETFQETQYF
>TRBJ2-5|NA|TRBV28|TRBD1
TGTGCCAGCAGTTTTTCCGGGACAGGGGGCGCCCCGACCCAGTACTTC
CASSFSGTGGAPTQYF
>TRBJ1-1|NA|TRBV11-1|NA
TGTGCCAGCAGCCTACCAGGGGCCACTGAAGCTTTCTTT
CASSLPGATEAFF
>TRBJ2-2|few|TRBV9|TRBD1
TGTGCCAGCAGCGAGGGGGCGGGCGCCGGGGAGCTGTTTTTT
CASSEGAGAGELFF
>TRBJ2-2|once|TRBV7-9|NA
TGTGCCAGCAGCTTAGTGGCGGCCAACACCGGGGAGCTGTTTTTT
CASSLVAANTGELFF
>TRBJ2-7|NA|TRBV28|TRBD2
TGTGCCAGCAGTTTGGGACTAGCGGGCTACGAGCAGTACTTC
CASSLGLAGYEQYF
>TRBJ2-3|NA|TRBV9|TRBD2
TGTGCCAGCAGCGGACTAGCGGATTCCACAGATACGCAGTATTTT
CASSGLADSTDTQYF
>TRBJ2-4|NA|TRBV12-2|NA
TGTGCAAGTCGCTTTTTAGATCCCGAGCGGGTTCTAGCCAAAAACATTCAGTACTTC
CASRFLDPERVLAKNIQYF
>TRBJ1-2|NA|TRBV23-1|TRBD1
TGCGCCAGCAGTCAATTTACGGACAGGGAAGGTTATGGCTACACCTTC
CASSQFTDREGYGYTF
>TRBJ2-5|NA|TRBV30|NA
TGTGCCTGGAGTCCCCCCGGAGAAGAGACCCAGTACTTC
CAWSPPGEETQYF
>TRBJ1-2|NA|TRBV11-2|NA
TGTGCCAGCAGCTTTCTGACAGGATCCTATGGCTACACCTTC
CASSFLTGSYGYTF
>TRBJ2-7|NA|TRBV27|TRBD2
TGTGCCTCGAAGCGGGAGGGGTCCTACGAGCAGTACTTC
CASKREGSYEQYF
>TRBJ1-4|few|TRBV30|NA
TGTGCCTGGAGTGTACGGTATAATGAAAAACTGTTTTTT
CAWSVRYNEKLFF
>TRBJ2-1|NA|TRBV27|TRBD1
TGTGCCAGCAGAACAGGGGGCTCCTACAATGAGCAGTTCTTC
CASRTGGSYNEQFF
>TRBJ2-5|NA|TRBV10-3|NA
TGTGCCATCAGTGCGAGAGGGTCAGGCCCTGAGACCCAGTACTTC
CAISARGSGPETQYF
>TRBJ1-1|NA|TRBV5-1|NA
TGCGCCAGCAGCTTGGCCCTAAGCGCGGAAGAAGCTTTCTTT
CASSLALSAEEAFF
>TRBJ2-5|NA|TRBV30|NA
TGTGCCTGGAGTCTTGCCTCGACAGTGGCACAAGAGACCCAGTACTTC
CAWSLASTVAQETQYF
>TRBJ2-1|NA|TRBV5-8|TRBD2
TGTGCCAGCAGCCATGGGTTACTAGCGGGGCCTATCGGTGAGCAGTTCTTC
CASSHGLLAGPIGEQFF
>TRBJ1-5|NA|TRBV25-1|NA
TGTGCCAGCAGTGAAACCGGGTTTGTCGATCAGCCCCAGCATTTT
CASSETGFVDQPQHF
>TRBJ2-1|NA|TRBV19|NA
TGTGCCAGTAGTATATACGGAGGATCCCATGAGCAGTTCTTC
CASSIYGGSHEQFF
>TRBJ2-7|NA|TRBV7-2|NA
TGTGCCAGCAGCTTAGTTAGACTAGTCGTATCCTACGAGCAGTACTTC
CASSLVRLVVSYEQYF
>TRBJ1-1|NA|TRBV6-1|TRBD1
TGTGCCAGCAGTGATAAGGCAGGGGGCCTCACTGAAGCTTTCTTT
CASSDKAGGLTEAFF
>TRBJ2-5|NA|TRBV5-1|TRBD1
TGCGCCAGCAGCTTGACAGGGGGGCTACAAGAGACCCAGTACTTC
CASSLTGGLQETQYF
>TRBJ1-2|NA|TRBV5-1|NA
TGCGCCAGCAGCTTGGCCAGGGATAATGGCTACACCTTC
CASSLARDNGYTF
>TRBJ2-7|NA|TRBV29-1|NA
TGCAGCGTTGAAGATCTTAACAGGGAACCCTACGAGCAGTACTTC
CSVEDLNREPYEQYF
>TRBJ2-1|NA|TRBV4-2|TRBD2
TGTGCCAGCACCCCGCTAGCGGGGGTTCCCAATGAGCAGTTCTTC
CASTPLAGVPNEQFF
>TRBJ1-2|NA|TRBV6-1|NA
TGTGCCAGCAGTTCAAACGGGAATGGCTACACCTTC
CASSSNGNGYTF
>TRBJ1-4|NA|TRBV28|TRBD1
TGTGCCGGAAGACAGGGTAACGAAAAACTGTTTTTT
CAGRQGNEKLFF
>TRBJ2-3|NA|TRBV6-5|TRBD2
TGTGCCAGCAGGCCCTTAGCGGGAGGGACAGATACGCAGTATTTT
CASRPLAGGTDTQYF
>TRBJ1-5|few|TRBV6-1|NA
TGTGCCAGCAGTGAGACATATAGCAATCAGCCCCAGCATTTT
CASSETYSNQPQHF
>TRBJ2-1|NA|TRBV6-5|TRBD2
TGTGCCAGCAGCCCTAGCGGGAGGGCCTACAATGAGCAGTTCTTC
CASSPSGRAYNEQFF
>TRBJ1-5|NA|TRBV6-4|TRBD1
TGTGCCAGCGTCTTAAGACAGGGATCATGTTATAGCAATCAGCCCCAGCATTTT
CASVLRQGSCYSNQPQHF
>TRBJ2-7|NA|TRBV5-1|NA
TGCGCCAGCAGCCTACGCGGGTCAAGTAGGGAGCAGTACTTC
CASSLRGSSREQYF
>TRBJ2-2|NA|TRBV10-3|NA
TGTGCCACCTCGACGGGGGCGAACACCGGGGAGCTGTTTTTT
CATSTGANTGELFF
>TRBJ2-3|NA|TRBV28|TRBD2
TGTGCCAGCAGGATGACTAGCGGGAGAAGCACAGATACGCAGTATTTT
CASRMTSGRSTDTQYF
>TRBJ2-3|NA|TRBV27|NA
TGTGCCAGCAGTTTAGGTCAGCCGGAGGCAGATACGCAGTATTTT
CASSLGQPEADTQYF
>TRBJ2-1|NA|TRBV6-5|NA
TGTGCCAGCAGTTACCGGGATGGTGAGCAGTTCTTC
CASSYRDGEQFF
>TRBJ2-2|NA|TRBV5-3|TRBD1
TGTGCCAGAAGCTTCCGGGACAGGGAGTACACCGGGGAGCTGTTTTTT
CARSFRDREYTGELFF
>TRBJ2-7|NA|TRBV27|NA
TGTGCCAGCAGCCAGGGATACGAGCAGTACTTC
CASSQGYEQYF
>TRBJ2-3|NA|TRBV29-1|TRBD1
TGCAGCGCCCGACAGGGTCAAGATACGCAGTATTTT
CSARQGQDTQYF
>TRBJ1-1|NA|TRBV13|TRBD1
TGTGCCAGCAGCTTTCTTGACAGGGACTACACTGAAGCTTTCTTT
CASSFLDRDYTEAFF
>TRBJ2-7|NA|TRBV19|TRBD2
TGTGCCAGTACTAGCGGGTACGAGCAGTACTTC
CASTSGYEQYF
>TRBJ2-5|NA|TRBV5-1|NA
TGCGCCAGCAGCTTAACAGGGTACCAAGAGACCCAGTACTTC
CASSLTGYQETQYF
>TRBJ1-1|NA|TRBV4-1|TRBD1
TGCGCCAGCAGCTTCCACTTAGACAGGGTTCTATCTGAAGCTTTCTTT
CASSFHLDRVLSEAFF
>TRBJ2-2|NA|TRBV7-7|NA
TGTGCTAGCAGCTTAGCCACAGGGTCGACCGGGGAGCTGTTTTTT
CASSLATGSTGELFF
>TRBJ2-7|NA|TRBV12-5|TRBD2
TGTGCTAGCACAGCGGGATACTTCCACGAGCAGTACTTC
CASTAGYFHEQYF
>TRBJ2-2|NA|TRBV4-3|NA
TGCGCCAGCAGCCAAGACTCTAGCCCCAAGGCCGGGGAGCTGTTTTTT
CASSQDSSPKAGELFF
>TRBJ2-1|NA|TRBV4-2|TRBD2
TGTGCCAGCAGCCAAGAAGCGGGAGGGCCCAACAATGAGCAGTTCTTC
CASSQEAGGPNNEQFF
>TRBJ2-5|NA|TRBV7-3|NA
TGTGCCAGCAGCTTAAGAGGGTCTTTCCAAGAGACCCAGTACTTC
CASSLRGSFQETQYF
>TRBJ1-1|NA|TRBV5-6|NA
TGTGCCAGCAGCTCCCAGGGGCTCACTGAAGCTTTCTTT
CASSSQGLTEAFF
>TRBJ1-1|NA|TRBV19|NA
TGTGCCAGTAGCTTAAGCAGAGGGACTGAAGCTTTCTTT
CASSLSRGTEAFF
>TRBJ1-4|NA|TRBV9|NA
TGTGCCAGCAGCGTAACCCAGGGTAATGAAAAACTGTTTTTT
CASSVTQGNEKLFF
>TRBJ2-7|NA|TRBV2|NA
TGTGCCAGCGGGACAATCCCCTACGAGCAGTACTTC
CASGTIPYEQYF